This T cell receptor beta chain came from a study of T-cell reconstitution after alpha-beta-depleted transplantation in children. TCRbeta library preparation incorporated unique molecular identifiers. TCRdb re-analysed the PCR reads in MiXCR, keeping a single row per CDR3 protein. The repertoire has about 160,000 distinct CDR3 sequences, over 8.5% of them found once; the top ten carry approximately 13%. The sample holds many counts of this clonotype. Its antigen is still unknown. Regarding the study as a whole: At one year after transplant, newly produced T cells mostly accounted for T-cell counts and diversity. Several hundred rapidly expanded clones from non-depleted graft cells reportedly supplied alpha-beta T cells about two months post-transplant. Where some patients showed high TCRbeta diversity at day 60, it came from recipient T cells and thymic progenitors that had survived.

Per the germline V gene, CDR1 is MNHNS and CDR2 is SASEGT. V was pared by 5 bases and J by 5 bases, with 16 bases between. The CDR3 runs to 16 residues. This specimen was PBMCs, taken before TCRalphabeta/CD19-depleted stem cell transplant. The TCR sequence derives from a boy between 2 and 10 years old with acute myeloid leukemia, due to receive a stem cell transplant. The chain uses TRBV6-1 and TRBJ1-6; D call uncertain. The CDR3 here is CASSPTVQTDNSPLHF. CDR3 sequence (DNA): TGTGCCAGCAGTCCCACAGTACAGACCGATAATTCACCCCTCCACTTT.